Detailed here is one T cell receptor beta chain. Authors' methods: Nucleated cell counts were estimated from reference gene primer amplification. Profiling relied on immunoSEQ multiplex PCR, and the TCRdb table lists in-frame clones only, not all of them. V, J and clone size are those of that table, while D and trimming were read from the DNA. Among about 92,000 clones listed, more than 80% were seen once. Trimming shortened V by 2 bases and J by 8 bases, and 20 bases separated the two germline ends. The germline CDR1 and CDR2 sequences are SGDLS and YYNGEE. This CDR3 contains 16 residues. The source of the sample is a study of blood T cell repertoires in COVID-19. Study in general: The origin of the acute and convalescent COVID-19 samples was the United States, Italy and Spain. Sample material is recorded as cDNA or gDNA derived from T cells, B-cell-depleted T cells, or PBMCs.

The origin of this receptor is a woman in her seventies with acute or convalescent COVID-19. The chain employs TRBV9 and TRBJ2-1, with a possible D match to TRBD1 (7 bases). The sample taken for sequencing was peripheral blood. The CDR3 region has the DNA TGTGCCAGCAGCGTGACAGGGTTTGCGGGAATCGATGAGCAGTTCTTC. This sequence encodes CASSVTGFAGIDEQFF.